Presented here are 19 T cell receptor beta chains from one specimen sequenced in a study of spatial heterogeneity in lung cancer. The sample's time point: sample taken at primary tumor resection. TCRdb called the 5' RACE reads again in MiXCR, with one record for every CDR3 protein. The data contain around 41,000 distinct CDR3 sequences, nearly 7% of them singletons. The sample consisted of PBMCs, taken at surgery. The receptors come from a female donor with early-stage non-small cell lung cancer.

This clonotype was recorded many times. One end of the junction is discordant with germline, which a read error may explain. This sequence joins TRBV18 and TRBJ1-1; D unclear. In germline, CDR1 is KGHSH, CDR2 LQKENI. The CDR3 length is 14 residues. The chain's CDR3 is CASSPHPGYTEAFF. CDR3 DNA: TGTGCCAGCTCGCCACACCCCGGGTACACTGAAGCTTTCTTT.

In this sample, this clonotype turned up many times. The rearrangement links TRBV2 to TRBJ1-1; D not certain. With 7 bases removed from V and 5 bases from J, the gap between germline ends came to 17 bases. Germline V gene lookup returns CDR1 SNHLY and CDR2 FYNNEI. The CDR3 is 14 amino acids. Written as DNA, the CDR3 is TGTGCCAGCACCGAAGTGGGGATCGGGACTGAAGCTTTCTTT. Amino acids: CASTEVGIGTEAFF.

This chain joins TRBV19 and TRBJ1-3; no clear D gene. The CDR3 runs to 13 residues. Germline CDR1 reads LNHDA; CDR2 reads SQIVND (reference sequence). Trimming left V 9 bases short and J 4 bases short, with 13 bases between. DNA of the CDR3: TGTGCCAGCACGTGGGATCCCGGAAACACCATATATTTT. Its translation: CASTWDPGNTIYF.

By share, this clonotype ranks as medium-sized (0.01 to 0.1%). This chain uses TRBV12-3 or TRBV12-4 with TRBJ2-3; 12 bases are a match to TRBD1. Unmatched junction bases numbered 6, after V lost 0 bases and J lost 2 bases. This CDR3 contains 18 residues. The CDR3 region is CASSLAFGTGGPTDTQYF. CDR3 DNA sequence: TGTGCCAGCAGTTTAGCATTCGGGACAGGGGGCCCCACAGATACGCAGTATTTT.

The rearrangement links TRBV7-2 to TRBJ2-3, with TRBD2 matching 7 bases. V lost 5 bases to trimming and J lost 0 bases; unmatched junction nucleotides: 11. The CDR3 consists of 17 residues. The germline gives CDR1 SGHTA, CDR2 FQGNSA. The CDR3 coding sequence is TGTGCCAGCAGCCCCTTTACCGGGACTAAAAGCACAGATACGCAGTATTTT. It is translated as CASSPFTGTKSTDTQYF.

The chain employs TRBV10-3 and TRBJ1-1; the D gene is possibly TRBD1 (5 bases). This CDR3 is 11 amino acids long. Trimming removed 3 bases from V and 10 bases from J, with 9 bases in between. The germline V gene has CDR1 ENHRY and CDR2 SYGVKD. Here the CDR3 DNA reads TGTGCCATCAGTGAATTGGGGGGAGCTTTCTTT. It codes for CAISELGGAFF.

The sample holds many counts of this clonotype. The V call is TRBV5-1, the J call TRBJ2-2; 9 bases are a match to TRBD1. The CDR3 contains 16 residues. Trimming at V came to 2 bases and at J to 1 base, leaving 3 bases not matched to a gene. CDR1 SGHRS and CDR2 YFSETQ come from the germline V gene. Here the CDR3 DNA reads TGCGCCAGCAGCTTCCCGGACAGGGGGAACACCGGGGAGCTGTTTTTT. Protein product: CASSFPDRGNTGELFF.

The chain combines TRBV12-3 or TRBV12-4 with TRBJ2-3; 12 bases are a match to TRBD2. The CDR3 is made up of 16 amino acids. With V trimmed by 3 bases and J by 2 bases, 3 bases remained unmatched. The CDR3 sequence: CASSFGLAGTTDTQYF. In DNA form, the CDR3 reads TGTGCCAGCAGTTTTGGACTAGCGGGGACCACAGATACGCAGTATTTT.

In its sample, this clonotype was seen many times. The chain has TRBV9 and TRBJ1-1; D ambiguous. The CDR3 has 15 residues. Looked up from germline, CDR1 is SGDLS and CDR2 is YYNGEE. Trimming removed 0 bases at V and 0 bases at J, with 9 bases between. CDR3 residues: CASSVDSVMNTEAFF. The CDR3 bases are TGTGCCAGCAGCGTAGATTCGGTGATGAACACTGAAGCTTTCTTT.

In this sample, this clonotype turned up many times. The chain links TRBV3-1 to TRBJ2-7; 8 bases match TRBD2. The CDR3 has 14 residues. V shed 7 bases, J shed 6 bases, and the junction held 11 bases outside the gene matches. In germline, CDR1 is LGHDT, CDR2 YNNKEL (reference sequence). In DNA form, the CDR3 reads TGTGCCAGCACCGGGAGGGGGGCGGTGGGCGAGCAGTACTTC. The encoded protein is CASTGRGAVGEQYF.

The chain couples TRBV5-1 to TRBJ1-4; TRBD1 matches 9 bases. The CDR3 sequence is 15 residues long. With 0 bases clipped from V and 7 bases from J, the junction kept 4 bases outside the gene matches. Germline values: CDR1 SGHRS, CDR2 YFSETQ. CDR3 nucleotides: TGCGCCAGCAGCTTGGGGACAGGGGTAGTTGAAAAACTGTTTTTT. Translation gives CASSLGTGVVEKLFF.

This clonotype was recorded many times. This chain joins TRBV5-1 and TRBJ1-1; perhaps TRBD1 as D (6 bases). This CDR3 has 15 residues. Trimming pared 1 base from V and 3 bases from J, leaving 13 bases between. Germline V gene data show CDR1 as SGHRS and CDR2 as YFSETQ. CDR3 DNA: TGCGCCAGCAGCTTGTCACAGGGCGTCGACACTGAAGCTTTCTTT. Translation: CASSLSQGVDTEAFF.

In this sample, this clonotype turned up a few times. CDR3 protein: CSADLPPSGYNEQFF. The CDR3 DNA is TGCAGTGCGGATCTCCCACCCTCGGGCTACAATGAGCAGTTCTTC. The chain uses TRBV20-1 and TRBJ2-1; D gene ambiguous. The CDR3 has 15 residues. Germline values: CDR1 DFQATT, CDR2 SNEGSKA (reference sequence). V lost 6 bases and J 3 bases, leaving 18 bases between the germline ends.

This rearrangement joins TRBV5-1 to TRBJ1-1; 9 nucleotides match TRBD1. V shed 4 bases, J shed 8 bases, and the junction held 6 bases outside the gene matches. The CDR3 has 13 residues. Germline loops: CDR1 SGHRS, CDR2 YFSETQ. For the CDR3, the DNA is TGCGCCAGCAGCCCCTCCGGGACAGGGGAAGCTTTCTTT. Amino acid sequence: CASSPSGTGEAFF.

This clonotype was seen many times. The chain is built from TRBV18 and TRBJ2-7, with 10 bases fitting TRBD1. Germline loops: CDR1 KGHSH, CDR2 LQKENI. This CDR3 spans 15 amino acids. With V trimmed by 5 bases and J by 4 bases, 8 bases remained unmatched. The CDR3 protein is CASSATGTGVYEQYF. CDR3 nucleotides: TGTGCCAGCTCAGCGACCGGGACAGGGGTTTACGAGCAGTACTTC.

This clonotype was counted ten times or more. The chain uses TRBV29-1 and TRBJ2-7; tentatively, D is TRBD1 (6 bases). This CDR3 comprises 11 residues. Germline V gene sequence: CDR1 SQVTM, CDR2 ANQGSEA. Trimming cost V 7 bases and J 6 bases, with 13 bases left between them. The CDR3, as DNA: TGCAGCGCAATAACAGGGATCGAGCAGTACTTC. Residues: CSAITGIEQYF.

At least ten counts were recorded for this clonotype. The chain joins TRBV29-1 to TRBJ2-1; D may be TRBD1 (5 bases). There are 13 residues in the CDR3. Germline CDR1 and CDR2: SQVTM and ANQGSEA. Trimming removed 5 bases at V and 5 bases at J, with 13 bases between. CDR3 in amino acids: CSVSRELDNEQFF. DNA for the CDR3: TGCAGCGTTTCCAGGGAATTAGACAATGAGCAGTTCTTC.

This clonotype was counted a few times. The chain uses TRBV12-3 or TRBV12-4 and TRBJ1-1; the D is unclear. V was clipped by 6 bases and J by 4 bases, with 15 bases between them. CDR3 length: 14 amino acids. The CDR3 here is CASRSGGPGTEAFF. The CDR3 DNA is TGTGCCAGCAGGTCGGGAGGGCCTGGCACTGAAGCTTTCTTT.

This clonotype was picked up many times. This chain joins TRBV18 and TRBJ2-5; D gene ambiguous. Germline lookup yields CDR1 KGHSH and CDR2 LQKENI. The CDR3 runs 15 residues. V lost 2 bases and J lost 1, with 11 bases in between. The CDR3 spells CASSPFLQSQETQYF. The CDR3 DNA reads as TGTGCCAGCTCACCATTCCTGCAATCCCAAGAGACCCAGTACTTC.